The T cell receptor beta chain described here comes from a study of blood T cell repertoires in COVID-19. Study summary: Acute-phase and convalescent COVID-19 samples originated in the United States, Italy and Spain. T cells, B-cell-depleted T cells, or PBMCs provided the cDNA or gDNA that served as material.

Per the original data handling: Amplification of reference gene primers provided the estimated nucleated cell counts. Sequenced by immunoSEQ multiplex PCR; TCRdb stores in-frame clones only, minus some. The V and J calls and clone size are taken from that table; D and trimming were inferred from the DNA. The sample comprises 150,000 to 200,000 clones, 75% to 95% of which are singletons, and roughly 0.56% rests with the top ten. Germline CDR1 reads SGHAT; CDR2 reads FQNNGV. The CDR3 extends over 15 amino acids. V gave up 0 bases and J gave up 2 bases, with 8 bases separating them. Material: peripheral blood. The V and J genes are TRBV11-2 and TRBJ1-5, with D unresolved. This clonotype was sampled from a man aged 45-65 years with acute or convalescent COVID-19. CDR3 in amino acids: CASSLDWAGNQPQHF. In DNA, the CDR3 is TGTGCCAGCAGCTTAGATTGGGCAGGCAATCAGCCCCAGCATTTT.